The 14 T cell receptor beta chains listed next were all sequenced from one sample in a study of blood T cell repertoires in COVID-19. Clones were read by immunoSEQ multiplex PCR, and TCRdb kept only the in-frame ones, dropping some. The sample shows around 360,000 clones, approximately 89% of them seen only once. Sequenced sample: PBMCs or T cells enriched from blood (not recorded which). The receptors derive from a man in his forties in a cohort exposed to, infected with or recovered from COVID-19 (not recorded which).

The V call is TRBV3-1 (or the pseudogene TRBV3-2), the J call TRBJ1-1; the D gene is possibly TRBD1 (6 bases). CDR3 length equals 15 residues. V lost 3 bases and J lost 1, with 12 bases in between. The germline V gene encodes CDR1 LGHDT and CDR2 YNNKEL (reference sequence). The CDR3: CASSQGAGGNTEAFF. CDR3 DNA: TGTGCCAGCAGCCAGGGGGCCGGCGGGAACACTGAAGCTTTCTTT.

The chain joins TRBV6-5 to TRBJ2-7; TRBD1 matches at 9 bases. V lost 6 bases and J lost 4; bases outside the gene matches: 7. Germline V gene data show CDR1 as MNHEY and CDR2 as SVGAGI. This CDR3 spans 14 amino acids. This CDR3 reads CASRLQGASYEQYF. The CDR3 coding sequence is TGTGCCAGCAGATTACAGGGGGCAAGTTACGAGCAGTACTTC.

This rearrangement joins TRBV5-6 to TRBJ1-5; D is uncertain. Trimming cost V 1 base and J 4 bases, with 9 bases left between them. This CDR3 contains 14 residues. CDR1 SGHDT and CDR2 YYEEEE come from the germline V gene. CDR3 protein: CASSLWAGNQPQHF. CDR3 DNA sequence: TGTGCCAGCAGCTTGTGGGCAGGAAATCAGCCCCAGCATTTT.

The genes are TRBV27 and TRBJ2-5, with a possible D match to TRBD2 (6 bases). Germline CDR1 reads MNHEY; CDR2 reads SMNVEV (reference sequence). The CDR3 loop spans 12 amino acids. Deletions cut 6 bases from V and 5 bases from J, with 10 bases between. The CDR3 coding sequence is TGTGCCAGCAGCCCGGGGGACGAGACCCAGTACTTC. Translation gives CASSPGDETQYF.

The chain links TRBV5-1 to TRBJ2-2; possibly TRBD2 for D (5 bases). The CDR3 contains 15 residues. The V end was cut by 4 bases, the J end by 3 bases, with 13 bases between. CDR1 and CDR2 (germline): SGHRS, YFSETQ. The CDR3, as DNA: TGCGCCAGCAGCCCGGGGAGTTTCGACACCGGGGAGCTGTTTTTT. It translates to CASSPGSFDTGELFF.

The genes are TRBV6-5 and TRBJ1-1, with 7 bases aligning to TRBD1. J lost 4 bases, V lost 8 bases, and 10 bases had no gene match. The CDR3 is 14 amino acids. Germline values: CDR1 MNHEY, CDR2 SVGAGI. CDR3 loop: CASVQGSGGTEAFF. The CDR3 DNA follows: TGTGCCAGCGTACAGGGGAGTGGTGGCACTGAAGCTTTCTTT.

This rearrangement joins TRBV18 to TRBJ1-2, with unresolved D. Germline CDR1 reads KGHSH; CDR2 reads LQKENI. The CDR3 length is 12 residues. V lost 2 bases and J 4 bases, leaving 5 bases between the germline ends. The CDR3 here is CASSPGLYGYTF. CDR3 in DNA: TGTGCCAGCTCACCAGGGCTCTATGGCTACACCTTC.

The chain joins TRBV6-5 to TRBJ1-4, with D unresolved. V was trimmed by 9 bases and J by 8 bases, leaving 16 bases between them. CDR1 and CDR2 from the germline V gene are MNHEY and SVGAGI. There are 13 residues in the CDR3. CDR3 nucleotide sequence: TGTGCCAGTAGGAAGTCAGGCAACGAAAAACTGTTTTTT. Translated, it gives CASRKSGNEKLFF.

This sequence joins TRBV19 and TRBJ2-1; 12 nucleotides align to TRBD2. After removal of 3 bases from V and 5 bases from J, the junction contained 5 bases not matched to a gene. Germline assignment: CDR1 LNHDA and CDR2 SQIVND (reference sequence). CDR3 size: 16 residues. CDR3 DNA sequence: TGTGCCAGTAGTATCGTGACTAGCGGGAGAAACAATGAGCAGTTCTTC. It specifies CASSIVTSGRNNEQFF.

This rearrangement joins TRBV28 to TRBJ1-2, with 9 bases that match TRBD1. Germline loops: CDR1 MDHEN, CDR2 SYDVKM. The V and J ends lost 5 bases and 5 bases, in that order; junction bases with no gene match: 3. The CDR3 contains 13 residues. This CDR3 is CASSDRGSYGYTF. CDR3 coding DNA: TGTGCCAGCAGTGACAGGGGGTCATATGGCTACACCTTC.

The V gene is TRBV10-1, the J gene TRBJ2-3, with TRBD2 matching 8 bases. J lost 4 bases, V lost 1 base, and 7 bases had no gene match. Germline CDR1 WNHNN, CDR2 SYGVQD (reference sequence). This CDR3 region has 16 residues. The CDR3 sequence is CASSELREGRADTQYF. Here the CDR3 DNA reads TGCGCCAGCAGTGAGTTACGGGAGGGGAGGGCAGATACGCAGTATTTT.

The rearrangement uses TRBV30 and TRBJ1-6; TRBD1 aligns across 8 bases. V was pared by 3 bases and J by 8 bases, with 6 bases of the junction left unmatched. Germline loops: CDR1 GTSNPN, CDR2 SVGIG (reference sequence). The CDR3 is 14 amino acids. The CDR3 is CAWSLMTGDSPLHF. The DNA for the CDR3 is TGTGCCTGGAGCCTTATGACAGGGGATTCACCCCTCCACTTT.

The chain carries TRBV5-1 and TRBJ2-5; 10 bases map to TRBD1. V was pared by 4 bases and J by 1 base, with 7 bases of the junction left unmatched. In germline, CDR1 is SGHRS, CDR2 YFSETQ. The CDR3 has 16 residues. CDR3 DNA: TGCGCCAGCAGCCTCCCCGGGACAGGGGCCCAAGAGACCCAGTACTTC. It encodes CASSLPGTGAQETQYF.

This clone was found a few times. The genes are TRBV5-6 and TRBJ1-2; 9 bases are shared with TRBD1. CDR1 is SGHDT, CDR2 YYEEEE, per germline. The trim removed 1 base at V and 7 bases at J, leaving 11 bases unmatched. The CDR3 contains 16 residues. The CDR3 protein is CASSLSQGQGFFGYTF. As DNA, the CDR3 is TGTGCCAGCAGCTTGTCTCAGGGACAGGGTTTCTTTGGCTACACCTTC.